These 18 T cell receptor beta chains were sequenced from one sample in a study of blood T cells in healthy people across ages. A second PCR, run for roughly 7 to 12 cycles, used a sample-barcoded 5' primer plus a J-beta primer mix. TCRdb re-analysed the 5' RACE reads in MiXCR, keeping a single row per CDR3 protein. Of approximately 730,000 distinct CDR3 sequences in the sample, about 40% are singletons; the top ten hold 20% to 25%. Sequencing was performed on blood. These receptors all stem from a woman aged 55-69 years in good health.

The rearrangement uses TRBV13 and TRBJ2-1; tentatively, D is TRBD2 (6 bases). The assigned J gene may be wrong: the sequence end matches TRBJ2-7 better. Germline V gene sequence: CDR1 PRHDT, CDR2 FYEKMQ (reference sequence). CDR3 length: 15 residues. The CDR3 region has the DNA TGTGCCAGCAGCATCGGGACTTTCCGTGGCAATGAGCAGTACTTC. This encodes CASSIGTFRGNEQYF.

The CDR3 DNA is TGTGCCAGCAGCTTGGGGTACCAGGGGAATAGCAATCAGCCCCAGCATTTT. Translating it yields CASSLGYQGNSNQPQHF. The chain uses TRBV5-8 and TRBJ1-5; weak D call: TRBD1 (6 bases). V was cut by 0 bases and J by 0 bases, with 13 bases left in between. Germline V CDR1 and CDR2: SGHTS, YDEGEE. The CDR3 covers 17 residues. The whole variable domain, filled in from reference TRBV5-8 and TRBJ1-5, reads EAGVTQSPTHLIKTRGQQATLRCSPISGHTSVYWYQQALGLGLQFLLWYDEGEERNRGNFPPRFSGRQFPNYSSELNVNALELEDSALYLCASSLGYQGNSNQPQHFGDGTRLSIL.

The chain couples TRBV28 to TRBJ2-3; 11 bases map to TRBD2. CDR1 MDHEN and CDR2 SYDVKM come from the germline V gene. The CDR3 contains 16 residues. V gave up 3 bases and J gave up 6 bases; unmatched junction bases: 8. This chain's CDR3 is CASSFGASGRRDTQYF. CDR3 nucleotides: TGTGCCAGCAGTTTCGGGGCTAGCGGGAGGAGGGATACGCAGTATTTT.

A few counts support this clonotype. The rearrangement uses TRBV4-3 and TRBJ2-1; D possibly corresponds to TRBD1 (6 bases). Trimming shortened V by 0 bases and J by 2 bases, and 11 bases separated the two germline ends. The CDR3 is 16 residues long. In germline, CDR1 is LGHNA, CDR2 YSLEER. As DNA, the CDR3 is TGCGCCAGCAGCCAAGAAAGGGGGTTCCCCTACAATGAGCAGTTCTTC. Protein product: CASSQERGFPYNEQFF.

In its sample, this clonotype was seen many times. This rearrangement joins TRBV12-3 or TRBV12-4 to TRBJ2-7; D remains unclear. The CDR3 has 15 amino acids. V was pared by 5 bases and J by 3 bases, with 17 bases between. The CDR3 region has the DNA TGTGCCAGCAGTCCCCAAGGACCGAGTATCTACGAGCAGTACTTC. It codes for CASSPQGPSIYEQYF.

This CDR3 reads CASSPTPEVYGYTF. In DNA, the CDR3 is TGTGCCAGCAGCCCGACCCCGGAGGTCTATGGCTACACCTTC. The V call is TRBV7-8, the J call TRBJ1-2, with D unclear. The germline gives CDR1 SGHVS, CDR2 FQNEAQ. This CDR3 has 14 residues. With 5 bases removed from V and 4 bases from J, the gap between germline ends came to 14 bases.

The CDR3 DNA sequence: TGTGCCAGCAGTTACCTTCTACTAGCGGGGGGACACAATGAGCAGTTCTTC. Translated, it gives CASSYLLLAGGHNEQFF. This sequence joins TRBV6-2 or TRBV6-3 and TRBJ2-1; 12 nucleotides align to TRBD2. Germline values: CDR1 MNHEY, CDR2 SVGEGT. V was clipped by 2 bases and J by 5 bases; unmatched bases: 7. This CDR3 region has 17 residues.

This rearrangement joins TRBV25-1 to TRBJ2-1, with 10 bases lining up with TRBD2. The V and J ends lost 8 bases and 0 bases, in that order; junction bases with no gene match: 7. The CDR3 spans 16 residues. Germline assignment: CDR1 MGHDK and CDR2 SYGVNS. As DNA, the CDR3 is TGTGCCAGCTCTCCTAGCGGGAGCCTCTCCTACAATGAGCAGTTCTTC. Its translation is CASSPSGSLSYNEQFF.

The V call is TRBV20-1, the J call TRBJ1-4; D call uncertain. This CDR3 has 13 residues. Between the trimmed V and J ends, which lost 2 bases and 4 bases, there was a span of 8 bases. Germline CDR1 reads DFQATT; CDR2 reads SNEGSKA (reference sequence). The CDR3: CSARPVLNEKLFF. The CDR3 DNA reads TGCAGTGCTAGACCGGTCCTTAATGAAAAACTGTTTTTT.

CDR3 sequence reads: CASGLGEPNEQFF. The CDR3 coding sequence is TGTGCTAGTGGTTTAGGGGAGCCCAATGAGCAGTTCTTC. The chain employs TRBV12-5 and TRBJ2-1; D tentatively reads TRBD1 or TRBD2 (5 bases each). Germline CDR1 is LGHNT and CDR2 is FRNRAP. V lost 3 bases and J 6 bases, leaving 9 bases between the germline ends. CDR3 length: 13 residues.

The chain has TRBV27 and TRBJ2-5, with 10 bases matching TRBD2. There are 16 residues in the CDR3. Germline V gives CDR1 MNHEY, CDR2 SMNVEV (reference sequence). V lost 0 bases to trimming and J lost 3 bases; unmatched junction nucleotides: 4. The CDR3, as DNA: TGTGCCAGCAGTTTATCCTCCGGACTAGCGGAAGAGACCCAGTACTTC. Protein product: CASSLSSGLAEETQYF.

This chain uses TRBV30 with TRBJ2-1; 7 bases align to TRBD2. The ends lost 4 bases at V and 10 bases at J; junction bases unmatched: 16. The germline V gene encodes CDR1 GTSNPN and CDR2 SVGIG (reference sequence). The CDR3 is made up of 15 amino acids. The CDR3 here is CAWTGRDRDPREQFF. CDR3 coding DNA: TGTGCCTGGACTGGGAGGGACCGAGACCCTAGGGAGCAGTTCTTC.

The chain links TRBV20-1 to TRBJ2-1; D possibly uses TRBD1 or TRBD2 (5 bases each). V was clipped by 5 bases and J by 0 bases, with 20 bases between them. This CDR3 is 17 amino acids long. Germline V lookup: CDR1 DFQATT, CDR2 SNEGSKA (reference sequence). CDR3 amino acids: CSASHLGDHLSYNEQFF. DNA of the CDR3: TGCAGTGCTTCGCACTTGGGGGACCACCTCTCCTACAATGAGCAGTTCTTC.

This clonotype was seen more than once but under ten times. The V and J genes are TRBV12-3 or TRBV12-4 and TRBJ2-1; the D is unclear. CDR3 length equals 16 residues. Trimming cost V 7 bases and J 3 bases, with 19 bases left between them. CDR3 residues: CASTLGQKVNYNEQFF. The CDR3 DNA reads TGTGCCAGCACCCTGGGTCAGAAGGTAAACTACAATGAGCAGTTCTTC.

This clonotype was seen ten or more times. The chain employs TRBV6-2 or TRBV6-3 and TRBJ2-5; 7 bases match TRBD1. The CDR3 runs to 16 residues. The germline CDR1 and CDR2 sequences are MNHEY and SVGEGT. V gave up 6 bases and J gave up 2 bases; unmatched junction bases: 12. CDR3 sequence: CASSHIPGGVQETQYF. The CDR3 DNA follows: TGTGCCAGCAGCCATATTCCAGGGGGAGTACAAGAGACCCAGTACTTC.

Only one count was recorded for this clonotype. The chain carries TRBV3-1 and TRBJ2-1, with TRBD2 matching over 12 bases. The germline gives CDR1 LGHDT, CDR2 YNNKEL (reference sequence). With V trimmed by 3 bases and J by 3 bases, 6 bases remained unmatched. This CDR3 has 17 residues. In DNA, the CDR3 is TGTGCCAGCAGCCAGAGACTAGCGGGAGTTAACTACAATGAGCAGTTCTTC. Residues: CASSQRLAGVNYNEQFF.

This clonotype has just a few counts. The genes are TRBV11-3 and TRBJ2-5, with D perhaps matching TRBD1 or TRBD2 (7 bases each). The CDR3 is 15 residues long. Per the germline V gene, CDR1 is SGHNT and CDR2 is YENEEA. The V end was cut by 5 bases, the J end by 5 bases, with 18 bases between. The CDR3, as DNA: TGTGCCAGCAGCCTCACGCAGGGGGAGGGGGAGACCCAGTACTTC. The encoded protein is CASSLTQGEGETQYF. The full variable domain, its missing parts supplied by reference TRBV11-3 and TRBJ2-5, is EAGVVQSPRYKIIEKKQPVAFWCNPISGHNTLYWYLQNLGQGPELLIRYENEEAVDDSQLPKDRFSAERLKGVDSTLKIQPAELGDSAVYLCASSLTQGEGETQYFGPGTRLLVL.

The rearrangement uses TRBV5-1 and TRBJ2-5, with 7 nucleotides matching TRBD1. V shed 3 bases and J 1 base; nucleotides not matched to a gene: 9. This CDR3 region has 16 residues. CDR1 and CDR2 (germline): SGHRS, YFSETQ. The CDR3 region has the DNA TGCGCCAGCAGCTCTACCAGACAGGGAGTCCAAGAGACCCAGTACTTC. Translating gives CASSSTRQGVQETQYF.